Presented here are 18 T cell receptor beta chains from one specimen sequenced in a study of human T cells and chemical hapten exposure. MiXCR was run by TCRdb on the RACE reads, yielding one entry per CDR3 protein. The table has some 50,000 distinct CDR3 sequences, about 9.3% seen once; the top ten hold roughly 14%. Time point specified: patch test 1, 2 weeks after DPC sensitization. Specified treatment: therapeutic diphenylcyclopropenone sensitization with weekly scalp DPC. The source material was whole blood, sampled in connection with sensitization to the hapten diphenylcyclopropenone (DPC). Receptor source: a middle-aged woman with alopecia areata. Some clones in this sample may be carry-over from other donors' samples.

As to this clonotype: This may arise from a read error, as a much more abundant clone is one base away. The final CDR3 position lacks the conserved phenylalanine or tryptophan, pointing to a likely read error. The V call is TRBV3-1, the J call TRBJ2-4; the D is unclear. V was trimmed by 0 bases and J by 8 bases, leaving 8 bases between them. Germline CDR1 LGHDT, CDR2 YNNKEL (reference sequence). The CDR3 is 13 residues long. CDR3 loop: CASSQELLDIQYS. The CDR3 bases are TGTGCCAGCAGCCAAGAACTTCTAGACATTCAGTACTCC.

This clonotype showed up many times. The chain employs TRBV12-3 or TRBV12-4 and TRBJ2-3, with 13 bases aligning to TRBD2. The trim removed 3 bases at V and 4 bases at J, leaving 13 bases unmatched. The CDR3 is made up of 19 amino acids. CDR3 residues: CASSFPFYGTSGDPDTQYF. In nucleotides, the CDR3 is TGTGCCAGCAGTTTCCCCTTTTATGGGACTAGCGGGGACCCAGATACGCAGTATTTT.

The J gene is TRBJ2-3, the V gene TRBV29-1; D not certain. Trimming took 3 bases from V and 6 from J, leaving 10 bases between them. Germline values: CDR1 SQVTM, CDR2 ANQGSEA. The CDR3 is made up of 12 amino acids. The CDR3 region has the DNA TGCAGCGTTGAGGTTGTGCTCGATACGCAGTATTTT. This codes for CSVEVVLDTQYF.

This clonotype was counted between two and nine times. The chain combines TRBV6-5 with TRBJ1-3, with D hard to call. This CDR3 spans 16 amino acids. The germline V gene has CDR1 MNHEY and CDR2 SVGAGI. Between the trimmed V and J ends, which lost 0 bases and 0 bases, there was a span of 9 bases. CDR3 sequence (DNA): TGTGCCAGCAGTTACTCCGTCTCGGCCTCTGGAAACACCATATATTTT. Translated: CASSYSVSASGNTIYF.

This clonotype was observed many times. The chain links TRBV6-1 to TRBJ2-3; no reliable D call. Germline CDR1 and CDR2: MNHNS and SASEGT. V dropped 8 bases and J dropped 2 bases, with 11 bases sitting between them. This CDR3 has 13 amino acids. The DNA of the CDR3 is TGTGCCAGCCGCTGGTCAATCACAGATACGCAGTATTTT. Translated, it gives CASRWSITDTQYF.

This clonotype showed up many times. The chain uses TRBV9 and TRBJ1-2, with a possible D match to TRBD1 (5 bases). Germline V gives CDR1 SGDLS, CDR2 YYNGEE. Trimming removed 2 bases at V and 0 bases at J, with 8 bases between. CDR3 length equals 14 residues. CDR3 in amino acids: CASSVDTTNYGYTF. The CDR3 region has the DNA TGTGCCAGCAGCGTGGACACAACTAACTATGGCTACACCTTC.

The chain recombines TRBV29-1 with TRBJ2-7; possibly TRBD1 for D (6 bases). V lost 5 bases and J 2 bases, leaving 13 bases between the germline ends. CDR1 and CDR2 from the germline V gene are SQVTM and ANQGSEA. CDR3 length: 13 amino acids. The chain's CDR3 is CSVRDITTYEQYF. In DNA form, the CDR3 reads TGCAGCGTTAGGGACATCACAACCTACGAGCAGTACTTC.

This clonotype was observed many times. The chain links TRBV7-2 to TRBJ1-4, with TRBD1 matching 8 bases. With 1 base clipped from V and 8 bases from J, the junction kept 9 bases outside the gene matches. CDR3 length equals 16 residues. Germline CDR1 SGHTA, CDR2 FQGNSA. CDR3 in amino acids: CASSLGPPGGGEKLFF. In nucleotides, the CDR3 is TGTGCCAGCAGCTTAGGCCCCCCAGGGGGCGGCGAAAAACTGTTTTTT.

This clonotype has at least ten counts. The chain couples TRBV7-6 to TRBJ2-3; TRBD2 aligns across 12 bases. CDR1 is SGHVS and CDR2 is FNYEAQ in the germline V gene. Trimming took 4 bases from V and 7 from J; bases not matched to a gene: 6. The CDR3 covers 15 residues. This chain's CDR3 is CASSSSSGGANTQYF. The DNA for the CDR3 is TGTGCCAGCAGCTCTTCTAGCGGGGGGGCGAATACGCAGTATTTT.

This clonotype was counted at least ten times. The gene calls are TRBV6-5 and TRBJ1-1; D gene ambiguous. This CDR3 has 14 amino acids. Germline V gene data show CDR1 as MNHEY and CDR2 as SVGAGI. The V and J ends lost 3 bases and 2 bases respectively, with 10 bases between them. CDR3 DNA sequence: TGTGCCAGCAGTTATTTGGGGAGAAACACTGAAGCTTTCTTT. This translates into CASSYLGRNTEAFF.

This clonotype was counted many times. The V gene is TRBV7-3, the J gene TRBJ1-5; no clear D gene. This CDR3 comprises 13 residues. CDR1 is SGHTA, CDR2 FQGTGA, per germline. V was trimmed by 1 base and J by 6 bases, leaving 7 bases between them. The CDR3 DNA sequence: TGTGCCAGCAGCTTAAGTATAGGTCAGCCCCAGCATTTT. Translating it yields CASSLSIGQPQHF.

The V and J genes are TRBV4-1 and TRBJ1-5, with D maybe TRBD1 (6 bases). The CDR3 length is 15 residues. V gave up 1 base and J gave up 9 bases, with 16 bases separating them. CDR1 is MGHRA and CDR2 is YSYEKL in the germline V gene. CDR3 sequence: CASSQGSTGWAPQHF. In DNA, the CDR3 is TGCGCCAGCAGCCAAGGGTCGACAGGCTGGGCGCCCCAGCATTTT.

This clonotype was counted many times. V is TRBV7-2 and J is TRBJ2-3, with D perhaps TRBD2 (5 bases). Germline V gene lookup returns CDR1 SGHTA and CDR2 FQGNSA. V lost 4 bases, J lost 6 bases, and 11 bases lay in between. This CDR3 is 13 amino acids long. The DNA of the CDR3 is TGTGCCAGCAGCTGGACTCATGGGGATACGCAGTATTTT. It encodes CASSWTHGDTQYF. Based on the CDR3 plus reference TRBV7-2 and TRBJ2-3, the full variable domain is GAGVSQSPSNKVTEKGKDVELRCDPISGHTALYWYRQSLGQGLEFLIYFQGNSAPDKSGLPSDRFSAERTGGSVSTLTIQRTQQEDSAVYLCASSWTHGDTQYFGPGTRLTVL.

The chain has TRBV6-5 and TRBJ2-7, with D possibly TRBD1 on 8 matching bases. Trimming removed 5 bases from V and 2 bases from J, with 13 bases in between. The germline CDR1 and CDR2 sequences are MNHEY and SVGAGI. CDR3 length: 14 amino acids. The CDR3 nucleotides read TGTGCCAGCAGTCGACAGGGGAGGGCCTACGAGCAGTACTTC. Translation: CASSRQGRAYEQYF.

This clonotype came up many times. The V call is TRBV2, the J call TRBJ2-1, with D perhaps TRBD2 (5 bases). Looked up from germline, CDR1 is SNHLY and CDR2 is FYNNEI. V shed 8 bases and J shed 5 bases, with 19 bases lying between them. The CDR3 consists of 15 residues. The CDR3 coding sequence is TGTGCCAGCCGCCCCGGGATTCAACCCAACAATGAGCAGTTCTTC. Protein sequence: CASRPGIQPNNEQFF.

This clonotype was observed at least ten times. J is TRBJ2-7 and V is TRBV7-2; D may be TRBD2 (5 bases). The CDR3 is 15 amino acids. From germline, CDR1 is SGHTA and CDR2 FQGNSA. Trimming removed 1 base from V and 4 bases from J, with 14 bases in between. The CDR3 DNA reads TGTGCCAGCAGCTTAGAATTGAGCGGTTTATACGAGCAGTACTTC. Protein product: CASSLELSGLYEQYF.

Many counts were recorded for this clonotype. The chain is built from TRBV6-4 and TRBJ2-3, with 8 nucleotides matching TRBD2. CDR3 length equals 15 residues. The V segment lost 5 bases and the J segment 1 base; nucleotides outside the gene matches: 5. Germline V lookup: CDR1 MRHNA, CDR2 SNTAGT. The DNA for the CDR3 is TGTGCCAGCAGTCCGAGTAGCGGGGGCACAGATACGCAGTATTTT. Translating it yields CASSPSSGGTDTQYF.

Worth noting for this clonotype: Being one base from a much bigger clone, this may be a read error. The chain has TRBV6-2 or TRBV6-3 and TRBJ1-6, with D unresolved. CDR1 and CDR2 (germline): MNHEY, SVGEGT. The CDR3 sequence is 15 residues long. The CDR3: CASRPGDWDNSLLHF. CDR3 DNA sequence: TGTGCCAGCAGGCCTGGGGATTGGGATAATTCACTCCTCCACTTT.